This is a list of T cell receptor beta chains from one sample in a study of T-cell memory formation after mild COVID-19. TCRdb redid the calling of the 5' RACE reads with MiXCR, one entry per CDR3 protein. The sample carries about 450,000 distinct CDR3 sequences, 20% to 30% recorded once. The sequenced sample consisted of PBMCs or a T cell subset sorted from them (not recorded which). All receptors come from an adult woman who had mild COVID-19 (a few samples of this study predate the infection). Cell type and time point are not known. Both conserved end residues are trimmed from each CDR3. Fields, in order: V gene, CDR3 protein.

>TRBV7-2
ASSLVRRGTGYGYT
>TRBV24-1
ATSDARGRGETQY
>TRBV20-1
SASPMANHAGTQY
>TRBV7-9
ASILGLAGAETQY
>TRBV15
ATSRRGLFVGNEQF
>TRBV6-1
ASREPGQGDEQY
>TRBV29-1
SVEEGSGAHNEQF
>TRBV27
ASSPLAGGSNQPQH
>TRBV9
ASSPLPRLAFADTQY
>TRBV7-2
ASSVGTAYNQPQH
>TRBV11-2
ASSLLQGYEQY
>TRBV7-8
ASSSTGWNTEAF
>TRBV4-3
ASSHRVGDTGELF
>TRBV11-2
ASSTRENTEAF
>TRBV5-1
ASSLYGTEAF
>TRBV20-1
SARDLQGLYGYT
>TRBV12-3/TRBV12-4
ASSLRGVDTGELF
>TRBV10-3
AISVRGGTETQY
>TRBV4-1
ASKLAGAISYNEQF
>TRBV20-1
SARATSGGFKNIQY
>TRBV6-2/TRBV6-3
ASSYIRGASGNEQF
>TRBV7-8
ASSPHRDRGYNEQF
>TRBV7-9
ASSLALDSYGYT
>TRBV7-8
ASSPTGQNYGYT
>TRBV4-3
ASSQVQSDRYEQY
>TRBV4-3
ASSQDLGRGRETQY
>TRBV6-5
ASSYQGQGFPYEQY
>TRBV5-5
ASSLSSKGSLTNEKLF
>TRBV30
AWRYKMTERVIQY
>TRBV3-1
ASSQDRTPNEQF
>TRBV5-1
ASSLASLGSGANVLT
>TRBV5-1
ASSSTQDSLNRNEQF
>TRBV6-2/TRBV6-3
ASSLTGGETISYNEQF
>TRBV7-3
ASSLAIGVPGELF
>TRBV27
ASSPDDRGRSPLH
>TRBV11-2
ASSLAHSTEAF
>TRBV4-3
ASSQDHPGHKETQY
>TRBV5-4
ASSVVPSYEQY
>TRBV12-3/TRBV12-4
ASSRGVGEQF
>TRBV7-8
ASSSPGREGEQY
>TRBV7-2
ASSRPGLAGSGANVLT
>TRBV5-4
ASSLGGGLSDTQY
>TRBV2
ASRKGTGGYEQY
>TRBV7-9
ASSFAGLAGAGEQF
>TRBV15
ATSRDTQYEQY
>TRBV7-9
ASSDTSKGRDNTEAF
>TRBV7-9
ASSFGLRNTEAF
>TRBV27
ASSLGQNYEQY
>TRBV4-3
ASSQVVSSGYT
>TRBV6-2/TRBV6-3
ASSQGTGSQPQH
>TRBV10-3
AISTGVNYNSPLH
>TRBV7-6
ASSRLQGTFNEQY
>TRBV5-8
ASSDRTVYNEQF
>TRBV7-3
ASSPGLAASGELF
>TRBV29-1
SARLGYRNTEAF
>TRBV7-9
ASSQGQVTF
>TRBV27
ASSYGQGGYGYT
>TRBV11-3
ASSRGVKAQETQY
>TRBV4-1
ASSQPRQGLSNQPQH
>TRBV4-3
ASSQDHRTAPGEQY